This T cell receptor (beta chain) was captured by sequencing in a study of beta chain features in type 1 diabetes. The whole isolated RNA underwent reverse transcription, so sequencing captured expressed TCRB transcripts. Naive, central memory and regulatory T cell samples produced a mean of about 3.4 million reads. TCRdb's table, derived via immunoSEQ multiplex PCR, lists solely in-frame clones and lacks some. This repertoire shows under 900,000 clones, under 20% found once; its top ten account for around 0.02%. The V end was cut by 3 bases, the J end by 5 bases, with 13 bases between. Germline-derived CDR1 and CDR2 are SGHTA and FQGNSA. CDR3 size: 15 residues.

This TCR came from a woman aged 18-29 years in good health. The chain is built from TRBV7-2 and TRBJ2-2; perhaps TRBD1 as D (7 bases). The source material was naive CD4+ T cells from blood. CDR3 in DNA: TGTGCCAGCAGCTTTGTACAGGGGAGGACCGGGGAGCTGTTTTTT. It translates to CASSFVQGRTGELFF.